These T cell receptor beta chains were read from a single sample in a study of PD-L1 blockade in urothelial cancer. Libraries were prepared by immunoSEQ multiplex PCR; TCRdb keeps only in-frame clonotypes and omits some of them. The sample gives fewer than 30,000 clones, about four fifths of which show up once; approximately 9.9% is in the top ten. The input for sequencing was PBMCs, taken around atezolizumab (anti-PD-L1) treatment. The receptor set was obtained from a man in his 70s with urothelial cancer. Both conserved end residues are trimmed from each CDR3. Fields, in order: J gene, clone size, V gene, CDR3 protein. Clone size is stated in some rows and not others, as once, few, many or a class when expanded.

j_call: TRBJ2-2; clone_size: -; v_call: TRBV5-6; cdr3_aa: ASTLRQGATRTGELF
j_call: TRBJ2-2; clone_size: -; v_call: TRBV30; cdr3_aa: AYQLAGGPHGELF
j_call: TRBJ2-3; clone_size: -; v_call: TRBV5-1; cdr3_aa: ASSFSRVIGTDTQY
j_call: TRBJ2-3; clone_size: -; v_call: TRBV7-3; cdr3_aa: ASSPGSTDTQY
j_call: TRBJ2-5; clone_size: -; v_call: TRBV28; cdr3_aa: ASSLWDRGQLAGVPPGKETQY
j_call: TRBJ2-7; clone_size: few; v_call: TRBV27; cdr3_aa: ASSNRGYEQY
j_call: TRBJ1-2; clone_size: few; v_call: TRBV28; cdr3_aa: ASRTRQGAFGYT
j_call: TRBJ2-5; clone_size: few; v_call: TRBV4-1; cdr3_aa: ASSQGYPRGHAETQY
j_call: TRBJ1-4; clone_size: few; v_call: TRBV7-9; cdr3_aa: ASSTWTATNEKLF
j_call: TRBJ1-1; clone_size: few; v_call: TRBV2; cdr3_aa: ASSEWGAGGITEAF
j_call: TRBJ1-4; clone_size: -; v_call: TRBV9; cdr3_aa: ASSFAGTGATNEKLF
j_call: TRBJ1-2; clone_size: -; v_call: TRBV28; cdr3_aa: ASQGLGYGYT
j_call: TRBJ1-2; clone_size: -; v_call: TRBV6-4; cdr3_aa: ASSQDRGGGYT
j_call: TRBJ1-1; clone_size: few; v_call: TRBV5-4; cdr3_aa: ASSSPPGTEAF
j_call: TRBJ1-2; clone_size: -; v_call: TRBV30; cdr3_aa: AWRVQGVYGYT
j_call: TRBJ1-2; clone_size: few; v_call: TRBV28; cdr3_aa: ASSLGGNYGYT
j_call: TRBJ2-2; clone_size: -; v_call: TRBV11-1; cdr3_aa: ASSLGQGADTGELF
j_call: TRBJ2-7; clone_size: -; v_call: TRBV2; cdr3_aa: ASSEAAGTGAYEQY
j_call: TRBJ1-1; clone_size: once; v_call: TRBV6-6; cdr3_aa: ASSLTTRTGPEAF
j_call: TRBJ2-1; clone_size: -; v_call: TRBV28; cdr3_aa: ASRQTGAYNEQF
j_call: TRBJ2-3; clone_size: -; v_call: TRBV7-9; cdr3_aa: ASHRVDTQY
j_call: TRBJ2-5; clone_size: -; v_call: TRBV18; cdr3_aa: ASSPGLAGTETQY
j_call: TRBJ2-3; clone_size: -; v_call: TRBV5-4; cdr3_aa: ASSSGERDTQY
j_call: TRBJ2-1; clone_size: -; v_call: TRBV20-1; cdr3_aa: SARGDRQF
j_call: TRBJ2-1; clone_size: -; v_call: TRBV2; cdr3_aa: ASKGNEQF
j_call: TRBJ2-1; clone_size: -; v_call: TRBV2; cdr3_aa: ASSGSTSGDEQF
j_call: TRBJ2-1; clone_size: -; v_call: TRBV7-2; cdr3_aa: ASSFGRLAGLYNEQF
j_call: TRBJ2-7; clone_size: few; v_call: TRBV7-8; cdr3_aa: ASSLAKGAEQY
j_call: TRBJ1-1; clone_size: -; v_call: TRBV19; cdr3_aa: ASSTTRDRPSEAF
j_call: TRBJ2-7; clone_size: -; v_call: TRBV6-4; cdr3_aa: ASSKFGTGIDEQY
j_call: TRBJ2-1; clone_size: -; v_call: TRBV6-4; cdr3_aa: ASSATSGSYNEQF
j_call: TRBJ2-1; clone_size: -; v_call: TRBV5-1; cdr3_aa: ASSLAGSPVDEQF
j_call: TRBJ2-5; clone_size: -; v_call: TRBV11-1; cdr3_aa: ASSLEDPGETQY
j_call: TRBJ2-7; clone_size: -; v_call: TRBV28; cdr3_aa: ASSNRTRGLGYEQY
j_call: TRBJ1-2; clone_size: few; v_call: TRBV5-1; cdr3_aa: ASSLGQTYGYGYT
j_call: TRBJ2-2; clone_size: -; v_call: TRBV5-1; cdr3_aa: ASSSTLLAGGSGTGELF
j_call: TRBJ2-2; clone_size: -; v_call: TRBV5-8; cdr3_aa: ASSFITPGHSTGELF
j_call: -; clone_size: -; v_call: TRBV6-1; cdr3_aa: ATETSGRNSYEQY
j_call: TRBJ1-4; clone_size: -; v_call: TRBV5-5; cdr3_aa: ASSLGRGSTNEKLF
j_call: TRBJ2-7; clone_size: -; v_call: TRBV11-3; cdr3_aa: ASSLGPSGSYEQY
j_call: TRBJ2-6; clone_size: -; v_call: TRBV5-1; cdr3_aa: ASSLQTGSGANVLT
j_call: TRBJ2-3; clone_size: -; v_call: TRBV18; cdr3_aa: ASSFSTSGKVTDTQY
j_call: TRBJ2-7; clone_size: -; v_call: TRBV7-2; cdr3_aa: ASSLGAGGRSYEQY
j_call: TRBJ2-1; clone_size: few; v_call: TRBV28; cdr3_aa: ASSRTAYNEQF
j_call: TRBJ2-7; clone_size: -; v_call: TRBV4-1; cdr3_aa: ASSGTGTGAYEQY
j_call: TRBJ2-3; clone_size: -; v_call: TRBV2; cdr3_aa: ATLAGTNTDTQY
j_call: TRBJ2-5; clone_size: -; v_call: TRBV5-6; cdr3_aa: ASSRDYRETQY
j_call: TRBJ2-5; clone_size: -; v_call: TRBV4-2; cdr3_aa: ASSQDIGVGGKETQY
j_call: TRBJ2-7; clone_size: once; v_call: TRBV6-1; cdr3_aa: ASSEDASGGYEQY
j_call: TRBJ1-3; clone_size: -; v_call: TRBV7-2; cdr3_aa: ASSLATPDRGSGNTIY
j_call: TRBJ2-1; clone_size: -; v_call: TRBV5-1; cdr3_aa: ASSLDVRAGGTFNEQF
j_call: TRBJ1-5; clone_size: -; v_call: TRBV2; cdr3_aa: ASARTGVNQPQH